These T cell receptor beta chains were read from a single sample in a study of T cell responses to AZD1222 COVID-19 vaccine. The method was immunoSEQ multiplex PCR; TCRdb's version includes in-frame clones alone and lacks a portion of them. The table has 98,000 or so clones, roughly 93% seen once; the top ten hold more than 4%. The material was peripheral blood, obtained on day 0 of AZD1222 vaccination. The receptors derive from an adult in good health. Both conserved end residues are part of each CDR3. A D gene is named only where the DNA matches it firmly. Clone size is shown for a subset of rows, as once, few, many or a class of expanded clone.

>.|.|TRBV27|TRBJ2-3
TGTGCCAGCAGTTTATCAGGGAGTGCAGATACGCAGTATTTT
CASSLSGSADTQYF
>TRBD1|.|TRBV5-1|TRBJ1-1
TGCGCCAGCAGCGCGACAGGGGGCGTGAACACTGAAGCTTTCTTT
CASSATGGVNTEAFF
>.|.|TRBV7-9|TRBJ1-2
TGTGCCAGCAGCCGGGACGACTATGGCTACACCTTC
CASSRDDYGYTF
>.|.|TRBV29-1|TRBJ2-4
TGCAGCGCCGGGGATCCAAACATTCAGTACTTC
CSAGDPNIQYF
>.|.|TRBV6-5|TRBJ1-1
TGTGCCAGCAGCCGGGGTGGCACTGAAGCTTTCTTT
CASSRGGTEAFF
>.|few|TRBV23-1|TRBJ2-4
TGCGCCAGCAGTCACGGAGAAAACATTCAGTACTTC
CASSHGENIQYF
>TRBD1|.|TRBV29-1|TRBJ2-7
TGCAGCGTTGAAATGGCAGGGGGCCCCTACGAGCAGTACTTC
CSVEMAGGPYEQYF
>TRBD1|.|TRBV6-5|TRBJ2-5
TGTGCCAGCAGTTCGTTCCGGGACAGGGGGCGTGAGACCCAGTACTTC
CASSSFRDRGRETQYF
>.|.|TRBV2|TRBJ1-6
TGTGCCAGCAGCACCCTCGGACCGCTGGGAAATTCACCCCTCCACTTT
CASSTLGPLGNSPLHF
>TRBD2|.|TRBV7-9|TRBJ2-1
TGTGCCAGCAGCTCCCCGGGACTAGCGCGTAATGAGCAGTTCTTC
CASSSPGLARNEQFF
>TRBD2|.|TRBV5-4|TRBJ2-1
TGTGCCAGCAGCTGGGACTCCGGGACTAGGGTAAATGAGCAGTTCTTC
CASSWDSGTRVNEQFF
>.|.|TRBV4-2|TRBJ1-1
TGTGCCAGCAGCCCCCAACCGGGGAGGGACACTGAAGCTTTCTTT
CASSPQPGRDTEAFF
>.|once|TRBV18|TRBJ2-1
TGTGCCAGCTCACCGACCTTCGGTACCAATGAGCAGTTCTTC
CASSPTFGTNEQFF
>.|.|TRBV14|TRBJ1-4
TGTGCCAGCAGCCTCCTAGGACGGGCAACTAATGAAAAACTGTTTTTT
CASSLLGRATNEKLFF
>.|.|TRBV5-1|TRBJ1-2
TGCGCCAGCAGCTTGGAAGGTTCTAACTATGGCTACACCTTC
CASSLEGSNYGYTF
>.|.|TRBV20-1|TRBJ2-1
TGCAGTGCTAGTACAGGCAATGAGCAGTTCTTC
CSASTGNEQFF
>.|.|TRBV30|TRBJ1-6
TGTGCCTGGAGTGTTGCGGGGTATTTATCCTATAATTCACCCCTCCACTTT
CAWSVAGYLSYNSPLHF
>.|.|TRBV24-1|TRBJ1-2
TGTGCCACCACGGACGGCTATGGCTACACCTTC
CATTDGYGYTF
>.|once|TRBV29-1|TRBJ2-5
TGCAGCGCCCATATTAGCGTAGAGACCCAGTACTTC
CSAHISVETQYF
>.|.|TRBV9|TRBJ2-7
TGTGCCAGCAGCGTAGTGGGGGGAAGCGGCGAGCAGTACTTC
CASSVVGGSGEQYF
>.|.|TRBV7-2|TRBJ1-1
TGTGCCAGCAGCTTATTTCCCATTCAGGCCTCTGAAGCTTTCTTT
CASSLFPIQASEAFF
>TRBD1|.|TRBV28|TRBJ1-4
TGTGCCAGCAGGCCGACAGGGGAAGTTGAAAAACTGTTTTTT
CASRPTGEVEKLFF
>.|.|TRBV4-1|TRBJ2-7
TGCGCCAGCAGCCAAGGACCGGGCTCCTACGAGCAGTACTTC
CASSQGPGSYEQYF
>TRBD1|.|TRBV6-5|TRBJ1-3
TGTGCCAGCAGTCGAACAGGGGATTCTGGAAACACCATATATTTT
CASSRTGDSGNTIYF
>.|.|TRBV4-1|TRBJ1-5
TGCGCCAGCAGCCAAGTCAACATGGTAGGTCGTCAGCCCCAGCATTTT
CASSQVNMVGRQPQHF
>.|.|TRBV6-5|TRBJ1-1
TGTGCCAGCAGAGTGAGAGGGCTGACTGAAGCTTTCTTT
CASRVRGLTEAFF
>.|.|TRBV30|TRBJ2-6
TGTGCCTGGAGTGTACAAGTGGGCGCCGTCCTGACTTTC
CAWSVQVGAVLTF
>.|.|TRBV30|TRBJ2-7
TGTGCCTGGAGGGCCACGAGGCGCGAGCAGTACTTC
CAWRATRREQYF
>.|.|TRBV3-1/TRBV3-2|TRBJ2-5
TGTGCCAGCAGCCAAGAATCAGGGGACTGGGAGACCCAGTACTTC
CASSQESGDWETQYF
>.|.|TRBV3-1/TRBV3-2|TRBJ2-1
TGTGCCAGCAGCCAAACCCCCGGAGAAGCCAGGGAGCAGTTCTTC
CASSQTPGEAREQFF
>TRBD1|once|TRBV6-6|TRBJ2-7
TGTGCCAGCAGCCGACAGGGGGAGGCCTACGAGCAGTACTTC
CASSRQGEAYEQYF
>TRBD1|.|TRBV2|TRBJ1-5
TGTGCCAGCAGTGAAGACAGGGGTAGCAATCAGCCCCAGCATTTT
CASSEDRGSNQPQHF
>TRBD2|.|TRBV24-1|TRBJ2-5
TGTGCCACCAGTGATCCGCCGGGACTAGCGACGGAGACCCAGTACTTC
CATSDPPGLATETQYF
>TRBD2|.|TRBV5-1|TRBJ2-7
TGCGCCAGCAGCTTTTGGCCTAGCGGAAACTCCTACGAGCAGTACTTC
CASSFWPSGNSYEQYF
>.|.|TRBV20-1|TRBJ1-2
TGCAGTGCTAGAAGCTATGGCTACACCTTC
CSARSYGYTF
>.|.|TRBV5-5|TRBJ1-3
TGTGCCAGCAGCAAAGGGGAGGCTGGAAACACCATATATTTT
CASSKGEAGNTIYF
>TRBD1|.|TRBV5-1|TRBJ1-6
TGCGCCAGCAGCTCCGGGACAGGGGATTCACCCCTCCACTTT
CASSSGTGDSPLHF
>TRBD2|.|TRBV28|TRBJ2-1
TGTGCCAGCAGTTTCGGCGGGAGTTTTAGGAATGAGCAGTTCTTC
CASSFGGSFRNEQFF
>.|.|TRBV2|TRBJ1-6
TGTGCCAGCAGTGAGAGGGGTCAGGCCCATTCTAATTCACCCCTCCACTTT
CASSERGQAHSNSPLHF
>.|.|TRBV6-5|TRBJ2-7
TGTGCCAGCAGTTACTCGAATCCAGGCACCTACGAGCAGTACTTC
CASSYSNPGTYEQYF
>.|.|TRBV6-5|TRBJ2-7
TGTGCCAGCCGTCCCCCGGCGGGGACACACGAGCAGTACTTC
CASRPPAGTHEQYF
>.|.|TRBV11-2|TRBJ2-3
TGTGCCAGCAGCTTAGTTCTAGCTGATACGCAGTATTTT
CASSLVLADTQYF
>.|.|TRBV7-2|TRBJ1-1
TGTGCCAGCAGCTTTCGTTCGACGAACACTGAAGCTTTCTTT
CASSFRSTNTEAFF
>.|.|TRBV3-1/TRBV3-2|TRBJ1-1
TGTGCCAGCAGCCAAGGAGCCGGGCTGAACACTGAAGCTTTCTTT
CASSQGAGLNTEAFF
>TRBD1|.|TRBV4-3|TRBJ1-1
TGCGCCAGCAGCCAAGTAGGGACAGGGGGCTTTGAAGCTTTCTTT
CASSQVGTGGFEAFF
>TRBD1|.|TRBV5-1|TRBJ2-2
TGCGCCAGCAGCCCGGGGACAGGTGCCGGGGAGCTGTTTTTT
CASSPGTGAGELFF
>.|.|TRBV9|TRBJ2-7
TGTGCCAGCAGCGTCTCGGGAAGATCCTACGAGCAGTACTTC
CASSVSGRSYEQYF
>.|.|TRBV10-3|TRBJ1-1
TGTGCCATCAGTGAGGGAGGGACCCCGAACACTGAAGCTTTCTTT
CAISEGGTPNTEAFF
>.|.|TRBV11-2|TRBJ2-1
TGTGCCAGCAGCCGGCGTTTCCGGGACAACTACAATGAGCAGTTCTTC
CASSRRFRDNYNEQFF
>.|.|TRBV5-1|TRBJ1-1
TGCGCCAGCAGCCCGGGGGTATCCCGCGAGGCTTTCTTT
CASSPGVSREAFF